Shown below are 27 T cell receptor beta chains from a single sample sequenced in a study of blood T cells in healthy people across ages. PCR was performed a second time for about 7 to 12 cycles using a sample-barcoded 5' primer and a J-beta primer mix. TCRdb fed the 5' RACE reads into MiXCR, producing one record per CDR3 protein. The sample consists of approximately 360,000 distinct CDR3 sequences, 52% of them appearing once. Sequencing was performed on blood. These receptors were collected from a man between 60 and 75 years old in good health.

The chain links TRBV11-3 to TRBJ2-2; D not resolved. V lost 1 base and J 0 bases, leaving 6 bases between the germline ends. The CDR3 contains 15 residues. CDR1 is SGHNT and CDR2 is YENEEA in the germline V gene. CDR3: CASSLGRPNTGELFF. For the CDR3, the DNA is TGTGCCAGCAGCTTAGGCAGGCCGAACACCGGGGAGCTGTTTTTT.

The V call is TRBV5-5, the J call TRBJ2-3, with D possibly matching TRBD1 (5 bases). The germline V and J ends were trimmed by 3 bases and 2 bases, with 19 bases remaining between them. The length of the CDR3 is 17 residues. The germline CDR1 and CDR2 sequences are SGHKS and YYEKEE (reference sequence). In nucleotides, the CDR3 is TGTGCCAGCAGCTCCCCCGTCACAGGCTTACACACAGATACGCAGTATTTT. It codes for CASSSPVTGLHTDTQYF.

This clonotype was seen repeatedly, ten times or more. This chain uses TRBV3-1 with TRBJ1-1, with D perhaps matching TRBD1 (6 bases). This CDR3 is 12 amino acids long. Trimming took off 4 bases at V and 7 bases at J, with 10 bases between the two ends. Per the germline V gene, CDR1 is LGHDT and CDR2 is YNNKEL (reference sequence). CDR3 region: CASSRGGFEAFF. CDR3 nucleotide sequence: TGTGCCAGCAGCCGAGGGGGTTTTGAAGCTTTCTTT.

This sequence joins TRBV4-2 and TRBJ1-2, with 9 bases lining up with TRBD1. The CDR3 totals 14 residues. Trimming cost V 11 bases and J 4 bases; bases outside gene matches: 11. Germline V gives CDR1 LGHNA, CDR2 YNFKEQ. The CDR3 nucleotides read TGTGCCCGCACCCGACAGGGGGACAGCTATGGCTACACCTTC. Its protein is CARTRQGDSYGYTF.

As for this clonotype: Its ends do not fully match the called genes, so a read error is possible. The chain has TRBV7-2 and TRBJ1-2; D uncertain. CDR3 length: 14 residues. Germline-derived CDR1 and CDR2 are SGHTA and FQGNSA. The CDR3 DNA follows: TGTGCCAGCATGGTAGCACGGGCCAATTATGGCTATACCTTC. Protein sequence: CASMVARANYGYTF.

The V call is TRBV25-1, the J call TRBJ2-5; D remains unclear. Germline V gene lookup returns CDR1 MGHDK and CDR2 SYGVNS. Trimming left V 3 bases short and J 11 bases short, with 22 bases between. CDR3 length equals 15 residues. The DNA of the CDR3 is TGTGCCAGCAGTGACCCACGGACCCCCTACAATGAGCAGTACTTC. Translating it yields CASSDPRTPYNEQYF.

This clonotype was observed a handful of times. The chain carries TRBV20-1 and TRBJ2-1; possibly TRBD1 for D (6 bases). Looked up from germline, CDR1 is DFQATT and CDR2 is SNEGSKA (reference sequence). CDR3 length: 13 residues. The germline V and J ends were trimmed by 8 bases and 1 base, with 12 bases remaining between them. CDR3 DNA: TGCAGTATCCGAGGGGGATCCTACAATGAGCAGTTCTTC. Amino acid sequence: CSIRGGSYNEQFF.

This clonotype appeared a few times. The rearrangement uses TRBV20-1 and TRBJ2-3; maybe TRBD2 (6 bases). V lost 8 bases and J lost 2, with 11 bases in between. Per germline, CDR1 DFQATT and CDR2 SNEGSKA (reference sequence). The CDR3 has 12 residues. CDR3 DNA sequence: TGCAGTAGCGGGCCTCTCACAGATACGCAGTATTTT. It encodes CSSGPLTDTQYF.

CDR3: CASSVAGTNQPQHF. The DNA of the CDR3 is TGTGCCAGCAGTGTTGCCGGGACAAATCAGCCCCAGCATTTT. This chain connects TRBV6-1 to TRBJ1-5; weak D call: TRBD1 (6 bases). Trimming removed 4 bases from V and 4 bases from J, with 11 bases in between. Germline assignment: CDR1 MNHNS and CDR2 SASEGT. The CDR3 consists of 14 residues.

This clonotype was counted a few times. V usage is TRBV5-1 and J usage is TRBJ2-1; weak D call: TRBD2 (7 bases). V shed 4 bases and J shed 2 bases, with 25 bases lying between them. The germline V gene encodes CDR1 SGHRS and CDR2 YFSETQ. There are 19 residues in the CDR3. The CDR3 nucleotides read TGCGCCAGCAGCGTGGCGGGCGGTCGGGGGGCCGTACCCTACAATGAGCAGTTCTTC. It specifies CASSVAGGRGAVPYNEQFF.

J is TRBJ1-4 and V is TRBV18; D unclear. CDR1 and CDR2 (germline): KGHSH, LQKENI. The CDR3 sequence is 14 residues long. The V end was cut by 2 bases, the J end by 8 bases, with 12 bases between. As DNA, the CDR3 is TGTGCCAGCTCACCATCGGGGTCGGGGGAAAAACTGTTTTTT. Its protein is CASSPSGSGEKLFF. The full variable domain, completed using reference TRBV18 and TRBJ1-4, is NAGVMQNPRHLVRRRGQEARLRCSPMKGHSHVYWYRQLPEEGLKFMVYLQKENIIDESGMPKERFSAEFPKEGPSILRIQQVVRGDSAAYFCASSPSGSGEKLFFGSGTQLSVL.

This clonotype has more than one count but fewer than ten. The rearrangement uses TRBV20-1 and TRBJ2-5, with D possibly TRBD2 on 5 matching bases. Per germline, CDR1 DFQATT and CDR2 SNEGSKA (reference sequence). V was pared by 3 bases and J by 2 bases, with 13 bases between. The CDR3 runs 14 residues. CDR3 DNA: TGCAGTGCTAGGGTCGGGGAGAGGCAAGAGACCCAGTACTTC. Translated: CSARVGERQETQYF.

The chain combines TRBV7-9 with TRBJ1-1; the D is unclear. The CDR3 is made up of 17 amino acids. Trimming cost V 6 bases and J 1 base, with 21 bases left between them. Germline V lookup: CDR1 SEHNR, CDR2 FQNEAQ (reference sequence). CDR3 sequence reads: CASSLRRMPDGNTEAFF. The CDR3 DNA is TGTGCCAGCAGTCTGCGCCGGATGCCCGACGGGAACACTGAAGCTTTCTTT.

In its sample, this clonotype was seen a few times. A much larger clone lies a single base off, so this may be a read error. This chain connects TRBV12-3 or TRBV12-4 to TRBJ2-7; 9 nucleotides match TRBD1. The CDR3 totals 14 residues. V shed 5 bases and J 3 bases; nucleotides not matched to a gene: 5. In DNA, the CDR3 is TGTGCCAGCAGTGTTACAGGGGGCAACTACGAGCAGTACTTC. Protein sequence: CASSVTGGNYEQYF.

Concerning this clonotype: Possible read error: a much larger clone is one base away. This chain joins TRBV7-2 and TRBJ2-3; D call uncertain. V lost 2 bases and J lost 2, with 5 bases in between. CDR1 SGHTA and CDR2 FQGNSA come from the germline V gene. The length of the CDR3 is 13 residues. CDR3 in amino acids: CASSLYYTDTQYF. DNA of the CDR3: TGTGCCAGCAGCTTATACTACACAGATACGCAGTATTTT.

V usage is TRBV29-1 and J usage is TRBJ2-1; D is unresolved. Trimming cost V 4 bases and J 6 bases, with 7 bases left between them. Germline assignment: CDR1 SQVTM and CDR2 ANQGSEA. The CDR3 extends over 11 amino acids. The CDR3 reads CSVVGFNEQFF. As DNA, the CDR3 is TGCAGCGTTGTCGGATTCAATGAGCAGTTCTTC.

The rearrangement links TRBV28 to TRBJ2-7; TRBD2 matches 11 bases. Germline assignment: CDR1 MDHEN and CDR2 SYDVKM. The CDR3 runs to 16 residues. The J segment lost 6 bases and the V segment lost 6 bases, leaving 13 bases of the junction unmatched. For the CDR3, the DNA is TGTGCCAGCAGCCCGGCTAGGGCTAGCGGGAGGCCCGAGCAGTACTTC. Translating gives CASSPARASGRPEQYF.

The genes are TRBV2 and TRBJ1-1; D is ambiguous. Trimming took 7 bases from V and 3 from J, leaving 12 bases between them. Germline V gene sequence: CDR1 SNHLY, CDR2 FYNNEI. The CDR3 covers 13 residues. The CDR3 bases are TGTGCCAGCACTAATGGGGATTACACTGAAGCTTTCTTT. Translating it yields CASTNGDYTEAFF.

This clonotype came up once. The chain uses TRBV20-1 and TRBJ2-7; 8 nucleotides agree with TRBD1. J was trimmed by 6 bases and V by 3 bases; bases with no gene match: 7. CDR3 size: 13 residues. Germline assignment: CDR1 DFQATT and CDR2 SNEGSKA (reference sequence). The CDR3 nucleotides are TGCAGTGCTAGTCCCTCAACAGGGGGCGAGCAGTACTTC. It translates to CSASPSTGGEQYF.

This clonotype was seen repeatedly, ten times or more. V and J are TRBV29-1 and TRBJ2-1; 11 positions agree with TRBD2. This CDR3 spans 15 amino acids. The germline V gene has CDR1 SQVTM and CDR2 ANQGSEA. With 2 bases clipped from V and 8 bases from J, the junction kept 8 bases outside the gene matches. The DNA for the CDR3 is TGCAGCGTTGAACTGGCTAGCGGGAGGAAGGATGAGCAGTTCTTC. Residues: CSVELASGRKDEQFF.

The chain uses TRBV29-1 and TRBJ1-1; D is uncertain. V lost 3 bases and J 0 bases, leaving 8 bases between the germline ends. The CDR3 contains 13 residues. Germline lookup yields CDR1 SQVTM and CDR2 ANQGSEA. Here the CDR3 reads CSVEGVMNTEAFF. The DNA for the CDR3 is TGCAGCGTTGAGGGTGTTATGAACACTGAAGCTTTCTTT.

This clonotype occurred a few times. V usage is TRBV29-1 and J usage is TRBJ2-1, with TRBD2 as a possible D gene (5 bases). V was pared by 7 bases and J by 6 bases, with 13 bases between. Looked up from germline, CDR1 is SQVTM and CDR2 is ANQGSEA. The CDR3 is made up of 12 amino acids. CDR3 coding DNA: TGCAGCGCCGTGATAGGGAGCAATGAGCAGTTCTTC. Encoded protein: CSAVIGSNEQFF.

This clonotype was counted only a few times. The V call is TRBV7-2, the J call TRBJ2-7; weak D call: TRBD2 (5 bases). The CDR3 runs to 13 residues. Trimming took 4 bases from V and 3 from J, leaving 10 bases between them. CDR1 SGHTA and CDR2 FQGNSA come from the germline V gene. For the CDR3, the DNA is TGTGCCAGCAGCTCCAACAGCGGCTACGAGCAGTACTTC. Translation gives CASSSNSGYEQYF.

This chain links TRBV29-1 with TRBJ2-3; 8 bases are shared with TRBD1. V was pared by 7 bases and J by 4 bases, with 10 bases of the junction left unmatched. Germline V CDR1 and CDR2: SQVTM, ANQGSEA. This CDR3 is 14 amino acids long. CDR3 protein: CSASTGAGADTQYF. Written as DNA, the CDR3 is TGCAGCGCGTCGACAGGGGCTGGGGCAGATACGCAGTATTTT.

The chain recombines TRBV28 with TRBJ1-2; tentatively, D is TRBD1 (5 bases). The germline gives CDR1 MDHEN, CDR2 SYDVKM. The CDR3 covers 13 residues. The V and J ends lost 6 bases and 5 bases respectively, with 13 bases between them. In DNA, the CDR3 is TGTGCCAGCAGCGGCAGGGACGGGTATGGCTACACCTTC. Protein: CASSGRDGYGYTF.

This clonotype was recorded once. At one end, the junction sequence differs from germline, possibly due to a read error. This chain links TRBV29-1 with TRBJ1-2; 7 bases are shared with TRBD1. The CDR3 runs 14 residues. Per germline, CDR1 SQVTM and CDR2 ANQGSEA. The CDR3 DNA reads as TGCAGCGTAAGAAGACAGGGAGGGGCGCTTGGCCACACCTTC. Translating it yields CSVRRQGGALGHTF. Full variable domain (remainder filled in from reference TRBV29-1 and TRBJ1-2): SAVISQKPSRDICQRGTSLTIQCQVDSQVTMMFWYRQQPGQSLTLIATANQGSEATYESGFVIDKFPISRPNLTFSTLTVSNMSPEDSSIYLCSVRRQGGALGHTFGSGTRLTVV.

V and J are TRBV20-1 and TRBJ2-4; D possibly corresponds to TRBD2 (5 bases). The V gene's germline CDR1 is DFQATT and CDR2 SNEGSKA (reference sequence). V dropped 3 bases and J dropped 11 bases, with 17 bases sitting between them. The CDR3 loop spans 13 amino acids. CDR3 bases: TGCAGTGCTAGGGCCGAAGGACTCCCTGTTCAGTACTTC. This sequence encodes CSARAEGLPVQYF.